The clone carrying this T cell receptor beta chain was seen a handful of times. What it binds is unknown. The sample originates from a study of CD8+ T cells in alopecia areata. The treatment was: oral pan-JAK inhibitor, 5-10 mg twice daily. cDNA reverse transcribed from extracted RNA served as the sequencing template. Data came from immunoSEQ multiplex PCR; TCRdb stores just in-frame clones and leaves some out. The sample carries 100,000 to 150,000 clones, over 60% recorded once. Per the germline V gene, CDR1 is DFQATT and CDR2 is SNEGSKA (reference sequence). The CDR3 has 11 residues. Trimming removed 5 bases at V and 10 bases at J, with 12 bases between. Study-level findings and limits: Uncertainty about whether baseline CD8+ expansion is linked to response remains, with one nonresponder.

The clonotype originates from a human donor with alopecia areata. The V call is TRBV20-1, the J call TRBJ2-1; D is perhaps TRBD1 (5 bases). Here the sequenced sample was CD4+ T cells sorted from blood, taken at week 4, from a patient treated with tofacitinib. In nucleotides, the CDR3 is TGCAGTGCTGGGCCCAGGGTAGAGCAGTTCTTC. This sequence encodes CSAGPRVEQFF.